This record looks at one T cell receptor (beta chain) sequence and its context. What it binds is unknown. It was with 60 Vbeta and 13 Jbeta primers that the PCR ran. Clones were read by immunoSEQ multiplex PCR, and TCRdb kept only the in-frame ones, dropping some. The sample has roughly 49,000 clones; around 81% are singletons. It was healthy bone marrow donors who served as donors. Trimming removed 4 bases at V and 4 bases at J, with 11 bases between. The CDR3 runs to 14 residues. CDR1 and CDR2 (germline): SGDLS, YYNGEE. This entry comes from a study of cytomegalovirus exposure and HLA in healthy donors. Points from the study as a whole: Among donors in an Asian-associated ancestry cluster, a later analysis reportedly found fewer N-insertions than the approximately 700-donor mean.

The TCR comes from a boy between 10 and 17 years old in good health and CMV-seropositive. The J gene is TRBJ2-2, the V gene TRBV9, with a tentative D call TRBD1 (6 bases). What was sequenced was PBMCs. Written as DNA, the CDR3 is TGTGCCAGCAGCCCGCGGACAGTCACCGGGGAGCTGTTTTTT. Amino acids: CASSPRTVTGELFF.